One TCR beta chain is described in this entry. This entry comes from a study of cytomegalovirus exposure and HLA in healthy donors. The method was immunoSEQ multiplex PCR; TCRdb's version includes in-frame clones alone and lacks a portion of them. Of roughly 130,000 clones in the sample, about nine tenths are singletons; the top ten hold 1.4%. From germline, CDR1 is SGDLS and CDR2 YYNGEE. This CDR3 region has 16 residues. Trimming removed 1 base from V and 5 bases from J, with 16 bases in between. The TCR comes from a man aged 25-45 years in good health and CMV-seronegative. What was sequenced was PBMCs. V and J are TRBV9 and TRBJ2-1, with a possible D match to TRBD1 (6 bases). The CDR3 is CASSVPAGENNNEQFF. The DNA of the CDR3 is TGTGCCAGCAGCGTACCAGCAGGGGAAAATAACAATGAGCAGTTCTTC. Variable domain in full (rest from reference TRBV9 and TRBJ2-1): DSGVTQTPKHLITATGQRVTLRCSPRSGDLSVYWYQQSLDQGLQFLIQYYNGEERAKGNILERFSAQQFPDLHSELNLSSLELGDSALYFCASSVPAGENNNEQFFGPGTRLTVL.